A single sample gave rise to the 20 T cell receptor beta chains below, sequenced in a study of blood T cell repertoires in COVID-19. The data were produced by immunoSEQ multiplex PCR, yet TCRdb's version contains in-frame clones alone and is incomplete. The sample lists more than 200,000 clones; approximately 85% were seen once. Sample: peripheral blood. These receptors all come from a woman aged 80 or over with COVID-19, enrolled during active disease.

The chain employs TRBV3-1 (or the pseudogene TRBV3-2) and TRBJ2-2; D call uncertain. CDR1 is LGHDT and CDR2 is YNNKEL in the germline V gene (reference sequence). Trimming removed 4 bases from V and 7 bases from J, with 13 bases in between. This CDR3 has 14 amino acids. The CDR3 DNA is TGTGCCAGCAGCCGCTTCGCGTCTAACGGGGAGCTGTTTTTT. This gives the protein CASSRFASNGELFF.

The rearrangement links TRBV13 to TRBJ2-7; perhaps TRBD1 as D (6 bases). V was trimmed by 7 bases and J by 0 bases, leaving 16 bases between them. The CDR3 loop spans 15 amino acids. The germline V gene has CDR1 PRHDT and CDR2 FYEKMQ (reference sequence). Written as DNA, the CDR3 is TGTGCCAGCACCCTCGAACAGGGCGACTCCTACGAGCAGTACTTC. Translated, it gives CASTLEQGDSYEQYF.

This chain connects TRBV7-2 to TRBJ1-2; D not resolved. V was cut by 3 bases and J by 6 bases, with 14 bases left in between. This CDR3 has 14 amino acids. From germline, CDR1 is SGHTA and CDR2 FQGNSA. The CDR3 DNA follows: TGTGCCAGCAGCTTGTCGGTCACCGTGAATGGCTACACCTTC. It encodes CASSLSVTVNGYTF.

CDR3 amino acids: CASSPGTGVYTF. CDR3 in DNA: TGTGCCAGCAGCCCCGGGACAGGGGTCTACACCTTC. This chain connects TRBV3-1 (or the pseudogene TRBV3-2) to TRBJ1-2; 10 bases are a match to TRBD1. Losses at the gene ends were 4 bases for V and 10 bases for J; bases not matched to a gene: 3. The CDR3 extends over 12 amino acids. Per germline, CDR1 LGHDT and CDR2 YNNKEL (reference sequence).

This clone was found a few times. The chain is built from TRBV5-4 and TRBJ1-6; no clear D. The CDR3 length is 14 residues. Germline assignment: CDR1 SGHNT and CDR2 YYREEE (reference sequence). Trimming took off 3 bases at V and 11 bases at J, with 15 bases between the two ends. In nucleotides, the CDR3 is TGTGCCAGCAGCTCCCTACCGGTTTTGCCACCCCTCCACTTT. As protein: CASSSLPVLPPLHF.

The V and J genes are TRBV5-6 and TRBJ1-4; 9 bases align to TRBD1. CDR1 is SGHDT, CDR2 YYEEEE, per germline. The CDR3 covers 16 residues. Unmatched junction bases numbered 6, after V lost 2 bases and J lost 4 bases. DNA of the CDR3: TGTGCCAGCAGCTTCCGGGACAGGGTGGATAATGAAAAACTGTTTTTT. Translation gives CASSFRDRVDNEKLFF.

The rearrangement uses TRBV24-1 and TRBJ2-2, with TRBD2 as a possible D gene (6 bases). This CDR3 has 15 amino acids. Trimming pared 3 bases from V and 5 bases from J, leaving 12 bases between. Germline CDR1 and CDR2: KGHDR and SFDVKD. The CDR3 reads CATSDGGASTGELFF. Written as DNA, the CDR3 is TGTGCCACCAGTGATGGCGGGGCTTCGACCGGGGAGCTGTTTTTT.

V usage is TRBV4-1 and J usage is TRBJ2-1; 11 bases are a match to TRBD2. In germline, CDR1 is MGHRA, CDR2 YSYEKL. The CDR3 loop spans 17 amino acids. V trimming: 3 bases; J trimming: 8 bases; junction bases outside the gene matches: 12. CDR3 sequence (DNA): TGCGCCAGCAGCCATGCGCGTACTAGCGGGGGTTCGGATGAGCAGTTCTTC. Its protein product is CASSHARTSGGSDEQFF.

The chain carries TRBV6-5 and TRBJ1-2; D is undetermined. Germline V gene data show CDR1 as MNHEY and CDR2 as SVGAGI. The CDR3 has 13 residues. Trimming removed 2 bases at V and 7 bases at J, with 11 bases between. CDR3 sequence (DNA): TGTGCCAGCAGTTACCCCTCTTTCGGTGGCTACACCTTC. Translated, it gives CASSYPSFGGYTF.

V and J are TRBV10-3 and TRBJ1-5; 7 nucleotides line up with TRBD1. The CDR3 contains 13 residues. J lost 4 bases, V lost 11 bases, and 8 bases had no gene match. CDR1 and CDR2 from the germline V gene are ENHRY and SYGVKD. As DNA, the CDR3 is TGTGCCGCCTCTACAGGGGAGAATCAGCCCCAGCATTTT. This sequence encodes CAASTGENQPQHF.

The CDR3 here is CASSTLLAFGYEQYF. CDR3 coding DNA: TGTGCCAGCAGTACCCTACTAGCGTTCGGTTACGAGCAGTACTTC. The rearrangement joins TRBV27 to TRBJ2-7, with TRBD2 matching 7 bases. This CDR3 comprises 15 residues. Per germline, CDR1 MNHEY and CDR2 SMNVEV (reference sequence). Losses at the gene ends were 5 bases for V and 4 bases for J; bases not matched to a gene: 11.

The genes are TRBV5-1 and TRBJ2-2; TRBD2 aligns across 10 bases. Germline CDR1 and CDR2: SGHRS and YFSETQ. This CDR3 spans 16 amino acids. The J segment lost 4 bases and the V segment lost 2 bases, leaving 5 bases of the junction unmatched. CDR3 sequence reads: CASSFTSGNPTGELFF. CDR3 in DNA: TGCGCCAGCAGCTTTACTAGCGGGAATCCCACCGGGGAGCTGTTTTTT.

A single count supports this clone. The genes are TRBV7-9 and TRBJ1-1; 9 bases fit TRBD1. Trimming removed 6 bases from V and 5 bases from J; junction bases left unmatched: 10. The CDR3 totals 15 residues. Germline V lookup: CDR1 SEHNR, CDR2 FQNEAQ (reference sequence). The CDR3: CASRLTGQGSTEAFF. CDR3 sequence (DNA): TGTGCCAGCAGACTTACGGGACAGGGATCGACTGAAGCTTTCTTT. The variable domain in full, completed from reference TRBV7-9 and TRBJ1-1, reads DTGVSQNPRHKITKRGQNVTFRCDPISEHNRLYWYRQTLGQGPEFLTYFQNEAQLEKSRLLSDRFSAERPKGSFSTLEIQRTEQGDSAMYLCASRLTGQGSTEAFFGQGTRLTVV.

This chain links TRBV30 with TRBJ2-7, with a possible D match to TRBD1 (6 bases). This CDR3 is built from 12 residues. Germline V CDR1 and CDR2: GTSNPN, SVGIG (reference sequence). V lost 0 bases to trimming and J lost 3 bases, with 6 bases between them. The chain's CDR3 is CAWSVQGYEQYF. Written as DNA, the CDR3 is TGTGCCTGGAGTGTACAGGGCTACGAGCAGTACTTC. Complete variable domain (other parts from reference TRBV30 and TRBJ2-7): SQTIHQWPATLVQPVGSPLSLECTVEGTSNPNLYWYRQAAGRGLQLLFYSVGIGQISSEVPQNLSASRPQDRQFILSSKKLLLSDSGFYLCAWSVQGYEQYFGPGTRLTVT.

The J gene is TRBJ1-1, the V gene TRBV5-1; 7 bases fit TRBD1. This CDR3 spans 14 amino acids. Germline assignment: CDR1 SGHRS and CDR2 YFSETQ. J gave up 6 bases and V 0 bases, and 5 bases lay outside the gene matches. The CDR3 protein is CASSLVTGVAEAFF. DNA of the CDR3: TGCGCCAGCAGCTTGGTTACAGGGGTGGCTGAAGCTTTCTTT.

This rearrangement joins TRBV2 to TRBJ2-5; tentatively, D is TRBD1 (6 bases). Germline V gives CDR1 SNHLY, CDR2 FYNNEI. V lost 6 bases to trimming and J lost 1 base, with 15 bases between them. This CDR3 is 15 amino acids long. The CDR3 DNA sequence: TGTGCCAGCAGGCGCAGGACAGACGTCCAAGAGACCCAGTACTTC. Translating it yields CASRRRTDVQETQYF. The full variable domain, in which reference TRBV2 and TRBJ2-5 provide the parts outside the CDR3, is EPEVTQTPSHQVTQMGQEVILRCVPISNHLYFYWYRQILGQKVEFLVSFYNNEISEKSEIFDDQFSVERPDGSNFTLKIRSTKLEDSAMYFCASRRRTDVQETQYFGPGTRLLVL.

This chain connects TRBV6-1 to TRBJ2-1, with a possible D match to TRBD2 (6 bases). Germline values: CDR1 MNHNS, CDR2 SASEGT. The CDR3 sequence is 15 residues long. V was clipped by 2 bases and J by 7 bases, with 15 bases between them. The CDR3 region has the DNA TGTGCCAGCAGTGAATTTTCGACTAGTTGGAATGAGCAGTTCTTC. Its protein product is CASSEFSTSWNEQFF.

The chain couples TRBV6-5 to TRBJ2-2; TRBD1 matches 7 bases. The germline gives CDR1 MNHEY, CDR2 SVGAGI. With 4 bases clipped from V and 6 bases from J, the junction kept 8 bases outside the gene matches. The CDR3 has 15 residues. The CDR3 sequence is CASSSIRGGPGELFF. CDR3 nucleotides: TGTGCCAGCAGTTCGATACGAGGGGGCCCCGGGGAGCTGTTTTTT.

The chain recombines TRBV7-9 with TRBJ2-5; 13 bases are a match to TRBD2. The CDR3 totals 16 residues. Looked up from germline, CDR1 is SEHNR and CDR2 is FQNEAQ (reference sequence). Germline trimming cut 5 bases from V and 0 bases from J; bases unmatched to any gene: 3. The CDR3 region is CASSKGLAGDQETQYF. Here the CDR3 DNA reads TGTGCCAGCAGCAAAGGACTAGCGGGGGACCAAGAGACCCAGTACTTC.

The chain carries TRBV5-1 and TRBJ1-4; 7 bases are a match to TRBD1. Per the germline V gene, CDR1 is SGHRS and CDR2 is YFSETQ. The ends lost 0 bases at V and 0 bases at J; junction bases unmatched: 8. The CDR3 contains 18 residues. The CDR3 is CASSLAGTVLATNEKLFF. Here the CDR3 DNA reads TGCGCCAGCAGCTTGGCAGGGACAGTACTCGCAACTAATGAAAAACTGTTTTTT.